These 21 T cell receptor beta chains originate from one sample sequenced in a study of neurological immune-mediated disorders. TCRdb reprocessed the 5' RACE reads via MiXCR and lists one record per CDR3 protein. The table has around 69,000 distinct CDR3 sequences, 9.5% to 13% seen once. As for time point: longitudinal time-point 1 (baseline). Source material: PBMCs. The receptors originated from a man aged 25 to 45 in good health.

At least ten counts were recorded for this clonotype. The chain links TRBV6-4 to TRBJ2-3; D is possibly TRBD1 or TRBD2 (6 bases each). Germline V gives CDR1 MRHNA, CDR2 SNTAGT. This CDR3 region has 15 residues. V lost 0 bases and J 4 bases, leaving 11 bases between the germline ends. DNA for the CDR3: TGTGCCAGCAGTGACTCGAACGGGGGCGCAGATACGCAGTATTTT. It is translated as CASSDSNGGADTQYF.

This clonotype was counted ten times or more. V gene TRBV3-1 combines with J gene TRBJ2-4; D gene uncertain. Trimming removed 1 base at V and 6 bases at J, with 10 bases between. CDR3 length: 14 residues. The germline gives CDR1 LGHDT, CDR2 YNNKEL (reference sequence). The CDR3 spells CASSQGHLVNIQYF. DNA for the CDR3: TGTGCCAGCAGCCAAGGACATCTGGTAAACATTCAGTACTTC.

This clonotype was found many times. This chain links TRBV20-1 with TRBJ2-6, with D perhaps given as TRBD1 or TRBD2 (5 bases each). Looked up from germline, CDR1 is DFQATT and CDR2 is SNEGSKA (reference sequence). The CDR3 extends over 20 amino acids. V lost 1 base and J 0 bases, leaving 22 bases between the germline ends. The CDR3 coding sequence is TGCAGTGCTAGAGGGCCGTTCGGGGCGTCCCTATTCTCTGGGGCCAACGTCCTGACTTTC. It specifies CSARGPFGASLFSGANVLTF.

The rearrangement links TRBV6-5 to TRBJ1-1, with 9 bases matching TRBD1. Germline CDR1 and CDR2: MNHEY and SVGAGI. The ends lost 4 bases at V and 3 bases at J; junction bases unmatched: 12. This CDR3 is built from 17 residues. The CDR3 here is CASSLRTLRTGDTEAFF. The CDR3 DNA sequence: TGTGCCAGCAGTTTACGGACCCTCAGGACAGGGGACACTGAAGCTTTCTTT.

In this sample, this clonotype turned up many times. The V and J genes are TRBV29-1 and TRBJ1-2, with D unclear. CDR1 is SQVTM, CDR2 ANQGSEA, per germline. The V gene lost 2 bases and the J gene lost 4 bases, with 11 bases spanning the gap. The CDR3 contains 13 residues. The CDR3: CSVENPRSYGYTF. In DNA, the CDR3 is TGCAGCGTTGAAAACCCACGGTCCTATGGCTACACCTTC. Drawing the rest from reference TRBV29-1 and TRBJ1-2, the complete variable domain is SAVISQKPSRDICQRGTSLTIQCQVDSQVTMMFWYRQQPGQSLTLIATANQGSEATYESGFVIDKFPISRPNLTFSTLTVSNMSPEDSSIYLCSVENPRSYGYTFGSGTRLTVV.

This clonotype has ten or more counts. This chain uses TRBV4-1 with TRBJ2-7; weak D call: TRBD2 (6 bases). The V gene's germline CDR1 is MGHRA and CDR2 YSYEKL. The CDR3 totals 18 residues. Trimming stripped 2 bases from V and 6 bases from J, with 26 bases between. This chain's CDR3 is CASSQLTMRALGGVEQYF. CDR3 sequence (DNA): TGCGCCAGCAGCCAACTTACTATGAGGGCCCTCGGAGGGGTCGAGCAGTACTTC.

This clonotype occurred many times. The J gene is TRBJ2-7, the V gene TRBV5-1; 7 bases align to TRBD2. The V gene's germline CDR1 is SGHRS and CDR2 YFSETQ. CDR3 length equals 14 residues. Losses at the gene ends were 0 bases for V and 4 bases for J; bases not matched to a gene: 4. CDR3 protein: CASSLAGGYYEQYF. For the CDR3, the DNA is TGCGCCAGCAGCTTGGCCGGGGGGTATTACGAGCAGTACTTC.

This clonotype was seen repeatedly, ten times or more. This CDR3 reads CASSQGMNTEAFF. As DNA, the CDR3 is TGTGCCAGCAGCCAGGGTATGAACACTGAAGCTTTCTTT. The chain joins TRBV5-5 to TRBJ1-1; a possible D gene is TRBD1 (5 bases). Per germline, CDR1 SGHKS and CDR2 YYEKEE (reference sequence). The CDR3 sequence is 13 residues long. V lost 4 bases and J lost 0, with 7 bases in between.

This clonotype was observed many times. V and J are TRBV7-8 and TRBJ2-3; 7 bases align to TRBD2. This CDR3 contains 15 residues. V shed 5 bases and J 1 base; nucleotides not matched to a gene: 6. Germline loops: CDR1 SGHVS, CDR2 FQNEAQ. The DNA of the CDR3 is TGTGCCAGCAGCCCCCGGGCGGGGGGCACAGATACGCAGTATTTT. It yields the protein CASSPRAGGTDTQYF.

This clonotype was seen ten or more times. The rearrangement uses TRBV9 and TRBJ2-3, with 13 bases matching TRBD2. The germline gives CDR1 SGDLS, CDR2 YYNGEE. Unmatched junction bases numbered 4, after V lost 3 bases and J lost 0 bases. The CDR3 is 17 residues long. The CDR3 loop is CASSGGLAGESTDTQYF. The CDR3 nucleotides are TGTGCCAGCAGCGGCGGACTAGCGGGAGAGAGCACAGATACGCAGTATTTT.

This clonotype was observed at least ten times. The genes are TRBV2 and TRBJ1-6; no clear D. CDR3 length equals 13 residues. V was shortened by 5 bases and J by 8 bases, with 10 bases between the two germline ends. CDR1 and CDR2 from the germline V gene are SNHLY and FYNNEI. The CDR3 region is CASSIVSDSPLHF. The CDR3 region has the DNA TGTGCCAGCAGTATAGTTTCGGATTCACCCCTCCACTTT.

This clonotype appeared many times. V gene TRBV20-1 combines with J gene TRBJ1-1; no reliable D call. Trimming pared 4 bases from V and 4 bases from J, leaving 10 bases between. This CDR3 has 12 amino acids. CDR1 is DFQATT and CDR2 is SNEGSKA in the germline V gene (reference sequence). The CDR3 nucleotides read TGCAGTGCTAAAAAACCCAGCACTGAAGCTTTCTTT. Translated, it gives CSAKKPSTEAFF.

This clonotype was observed many times. The V gene is TRBV5-1, the J gene TRBJ2-1; TRBD2 agrees at 12 bases. Germline V lookup: CDR1 SGHRS, CDR2 YFSETQ. V dropped 0 bases and J dropped 4; count of bases not matched to a gene: 8. This CDR3 is built from 18 residues. CDR3 bases: TGCGCCAGCAGCTTGGGACTAGCGGGAGTTCCCATGTACAATGAGCAGTTCTTC. Protein sequence: CASSLGLAGVPMYNEQFF.

This clonotype was picked up many times. The rearrangement links TRBV5-4 to TRBJ1-1; 7 positions agree with TRBD1. With V trimmed by 4 bases and J by 5 bases, 11 bases remained unmatched. The germline gives CDR1 SGHNT, CDR2 YYREEE (reference sequence). The CDR3 is made up of 15 amino acids. The CDR3 DNA follows: TGTGCCAGCAGCCCTTCCCCCGGCAGGGGGACTGAAGCTTTCTTT. Translated: CASSPSPGRGTEAFF.

This clonotype was counted many times. This rearrangement joins TRBV29-1 to TRBJ2-3; 12 bases are a match to TRBD2. V gave up 6 bases and J gave up 5 bases; unmatched junction bases: 9. There are 15 residues in the CDR3. Germline assignment: CDR1 SQVTM and CDR2 ANQGSEA. The CDR3 DNA follows: TGCAGCGTCCCACTAGCGGGAGGACGTGTAGATACGCAGTATTTT. The encoded protein is CSVPLAGGRVDTQYF.

This clonotype occurred many times. The V gene is TRBV12-3 or TRBV12-4, the J gene TRBJ2-1; TRBD1 agrees at 7 bases. The CDR3 spans 13 residues. V lost 4 bases and J lost 8; bases outside the gene matches: 5. The CDR3 sequence: CASSYQGVDEQFF. The DNA of the CDR3 is TGTGCCAGCAGTTATCAGGGGGTGGATGAGCAGTTCTTC.

This clonotype has ten or more counts. This chain connects TRBV20-1 to TRBJ1-2; D ambiguous. V dropped 3 bases and J dropped 7 bases, with 6 bases sitting between them. This CDR3 is built from 10 residues. The V gene's germline CDR1 is DFQATT and CDR2 SNEGSKA (reference sequence). CDR3 DNA sequence: TGCAGTGCTAGTAATCCTGGCTACACCTTC. Amino acid sequence: CSASNPGYTF.

This clonotype showed up many times. This chain connects TRBV29-1 to TRBJ2-7; D remains ambiguous. Germline V lookup: CDR1 SQVTM, CDR2 ANQGSEA. This CDR3 is 12 amino acids long. The ends were cut back, 3 bases at V and 2 bases at J, with 8 bases in the middle. The CDR3 DNA is TGCAGCGTTGAGTCAGCTACCTACGAGCAGTACTTC. Its protein is CSVESATYEQYF.

This clonotype was found many times. The CDR3 protein is CASSTGTGSPYEQYF. The CDR3 DNA reads as TGTGCCAGCAGTACCGGGACAGGGAGCCCCTACGAGCAGTACTTC. The rearrangement joins TRBV6-1 to TRBJ2-7, with 9 bases that match TRBD1. J gave up 2 bases and V 5 bases, and 7 bases lay outside the gene matches. Germline CDR1 MNHNS, CDR2 SASEGT. This CDR3 is 15 amino acids long.

V gene TRBV6-4 combines with J gene TRBJ2-1; 7 nucleotides line up with TRBD1. The trim removed 0 bases at V and 10 bases at J, leaving 6 bases unmatched. Germline loops: CDR1 MRHNA, CDR2 SNTAGT. This CDR3 region has 14 residues. Here the CDR3 DNA reads TGTGCCAGCAGTGACTCAGGGGGCTCCTACGAGCAGTTCTTC. It yields the protein CASSDSGGSYEQFF.

This CDR3 is CSASSLARSTISSTDTQYF. For the CDR3, the DNA is TGCAGTGCTAGTAGCCTAGCGAGATCAACTATTTCTAGCACAGATACGCAGTATTTT. V and J are TRBV20-1 and TRBJ2-3, with D possibly matching TRBD2 (6 bases). Trimming took off 3 bases at V and 0 bases at J, with 25 bases between the two ends. This CDR3 region has 19 residues. Germline CDR1 and CDR2: DFQATT and SNEGSKA (reference sequence).